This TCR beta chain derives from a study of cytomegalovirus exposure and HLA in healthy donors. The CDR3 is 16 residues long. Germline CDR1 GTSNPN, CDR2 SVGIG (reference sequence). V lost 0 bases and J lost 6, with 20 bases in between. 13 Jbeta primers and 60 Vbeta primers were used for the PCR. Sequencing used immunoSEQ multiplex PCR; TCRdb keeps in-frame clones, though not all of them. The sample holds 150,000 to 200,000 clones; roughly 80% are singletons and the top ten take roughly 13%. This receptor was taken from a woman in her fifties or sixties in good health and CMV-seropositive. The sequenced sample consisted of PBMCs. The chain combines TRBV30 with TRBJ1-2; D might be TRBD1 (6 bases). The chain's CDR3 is CAWSVPTPGGRNGYTF. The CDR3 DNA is TGTGCCTGGAGTGTACCCACCCCGGGGGGGCGCAATGGCTACACCTTC.